The 22 T cell receptor beta chains below all came from one sample that was sequenced in a study of cytotoxic CD8 clonotypes in ibrutinib-treated CLL. Libraries were prepared by immunoSEQ multiplex PCR; TCRdb keeps only in-frame clonotypes and omits some of them. The table lists about 97,000 clones, roughly three quarters of them singletons. Material: PBMCs, obtained after 24 months of ibrutinib treatment. The receptors derive from a human donor with chronic lymphocytic leukemia.

This chain links TRBV7-9 with TRBJ2-1, with TRBD2 matching over 8 bases. Trimming at V came to 6 bases and at J to 1 base, leaving 8 bases not matched to a gene. CDR3 length: 16 residues. Germline CDR1 is SEHNR and CDR2 is FQNEAQ (reference sequence). The CDR3 nucleotides read TGTGCCAGCAGAAAGTTAGCGGGAACGTCCTACAATGAGCAGTTCTTC. Translated, it gives CASRKLAGTSYNEQFF.

For the CDR3, the DNA is TGTGCCAGCAGCTTCGGACTAGCGGGGTCCACCGGGGAGCTGTTTTTT. Amino acid sequence: CASSFGLAGSTGELFF. The chain couples TRBV5-6 to TRBJ2-2, with 12 bases that match TRBD2. Per the germline V gene, CDR1 is SGHDT and CDR2 is YYEEEE. The CDR3 sequence is 16 residues long. The junction had 3 bases not matched to a gene; V was cut back by 2 bases and J by 4 bases.

CDR3 coding DNA: TGTGCCAGCAGAACCTGGACTAGCCGGGAGGACAATGAGCAGTTCTTC. Encoded protein: CASRTWTSREDNEQFF. V gene TRBV6-6 combines with J gene TRBJ2-1, with 8 positions matching TRBD2. With V trimmed by 6 bases and J by 5 bases, 12 bases remained unmatched. CDR3 length: 16 amino acids. Germline V CDR1 and CDR2: MNHNY, SVGAGI (reference sequence).

The J gene is TRBJ2-2, the V gene TRBV6-1; D is uncertain. This CDR3 contains 12 residues. CDR1 and CDR2 from the germline V gene are MNHNS and SASEGT. Trimming took off 4 bases at V and 6 bases at J, with 6 bases between the two ends. In DNA form, the CDR3 reads TGTGCCAGCAGTGCCCCGCCCGGGGAGCTGTTTTTT. Translated, it gives CASSAPPGELFF.

The V gene is TRBV30, the J gene TRBJ1-2; D is uncertain. V shed 2 bases and J shed 5 bases, with 6 bases lying between them. CDR1 and CDR2 (germline): GTSNPN, SVGIG (reference sequence). CDR3 length: 11 amino acids. CDR3 nucleotide sequence: TGTGCCTGGAGTTTGGTGTATGGCTACACCTTC. This gives the protein CAWSLVYGYTF. Filled out from reference TRBV30 and TRBJ1-2, the complete variable domain reads SQTIHQWPATLVQPVGSPLSLECTVEGTSNPNLYWYRQAAGRGLQLLFYSVGIGQISSEVPQNLSASRPQDRQFILSSKKLLLSDSGFYLCAWSLVYGYTFGSGTRLTVV.

The rearrangement uses TRBV29-1 and TRBJ1-3; D gene uncertain. V lost 5 bases and J 4 bases, leaving 15 bases between the germline ends. The CDR3 is 14 residues long. The germline CDR1 and CDR2 sequences are SQVTM and ANQGSEA. CDR3: CSVLLPNDGNTIYF. In DNA, the CDR3 is TGCAGCGTTCTCTTGCCAAATGACGGAAACACCATATATTTT.

The chain employs TRBV5-1 and TRBJ2-5; TRBD2 agrees at 7 bases. CDR3 length: 14 residues. V shed 0 bases, J shed 5 bases, and the junction held 4 bases outside the gene matches. CDR1 is SGHRS, CDR2 YFSETQ, per germline. The CDR3 region has the DNA TGCGCCAGCAGCTTGGGGGACTATGCGGAGACCCAGTACTTC. This translates into CASSLGDYAETQYF.

This clone is deemed medium-sized (0.01 to 0.1%). This chain connects TRBV5-6 to TRBJ2-1, with TRBD1 identical over 10 bases. The germline V gene has CDR1 SGHDT and CDR2 YYEEEE. V lost 4 bases, J lost 9 bases, and 10 bases stayed unmatched. CDR3 length equals 15 residues. Here the CDR3 reads CASSLGGTGDAEQFF. The CDR3 nucleotides read TGTGCCAGCAGCCTGGGGGGGACAGGGGATGCTGAGCAGTTCTTC.

V is TRBV29-1 and J is TRBJ2-1, with 9 bases aligning to TRBD1. V dropped 3 bases and J dropped 1; count of bases not matched to a gene: 4. The germline CDR1 and CDR2 sequences are SQVTM and ANQGSEA. The CDR3 runs to 15 residues. The chain's CDR3 is CSVDPDRGSYNEQFF. The CDR3 region has the DNA TGCAGCGTTGATCCCGACAGGGGGTCCTACAATGAGCAGTTCTTC.

This chain links TRBV19 with TRBJ2-2, with TRBD1 as a possible D gene (5 bases). This CDR3 has 15 amino acids. V was pared by 4 bases and J by 5 bases, with 14 bases between. Germline CDR1 and CDR2: LNHDA and SQIVND (reference sequence). CDR3 protein: CASSKAGINTGELFF. DNA for the CDR3: TGTGCCAGTAGTAAGGCAGGGATTAATACCGGGGAGCTGTTTTTT. The full variable domain, in which reference TRBV19 and TRBJ2-2 provide the parts outside the CDR3, is DGGITQSPKYLFRKEGQNVTLSCEQNLNHDAMYWYRQDPGQGLRLIYYSQIVNDFQKGDIAEGYSVSREKKESFPLTVTSAQKNPTAFYLCASSKAGINTGELFFGEGSRLTVL.

This rearrangement joins TRBV7-3 to TRBJ2-7; D gene ambiguous. This CDR3 is 13 amino acids long. V was pared by 2 bases and J by 6 bases, with 11 bases between. The V gene's germline CDR1 is SGHTA and CDR2 FQGTGA. This chain's CDR3 is CASSLGVRFEQYF. The CDR3 nucleotides read TGTGCCAGCAGCTTAGGGGTAAGGTTCGAGCAGTACTTC.

The chain couples TRBV6-1 to TRBJ2-2; D is possibly TRBD1 (5 bases). V was trimmed by 3 bases and J by 0 bases, leaving 14 bases between them. CDR3 length equals 17 residues. Germline lookup yields CDR1 MNHNS and CDR2 SASEGT. The CDR3 here is CASSDIWGETNTGELFF. The CDR3, as DNA: TGTGCCAGCAGTGATATATGGGGCGAAACGAACACCGGGGAGCTGTTTTTT.

The gene calls are TRBV7-2 and TRBJ2-3, with TRBD2 matching 14 bases. This CDR3 contains 19 residues. With V trimmed by 6 bases and J by 0 bases, 11 bases remained unmatched. Germline V CDR1 and CDR2: SGHTA, FQGNSA. Written as DNA, the CDR3 is TGTGCCAGCAGTCGGACTAGCGGGGGGACGGGGCGGAGCACAGATACGCAGTATTTT. As protein: CASSRTSGGTGRSTDTQYF.

The rearrangement uses TRBV7-3 and TRBJ2-1, with 8 bases identical to TRBD2. V trimming: 4 bases; J trimming: 7 bases; junction bases outside the gene matches: 12. CDR1 is SGHTA and CDR2 is FQGTGA in the germline V gene. This CDR3 has 16 residues. The CDR3 spells CASSSAGGGPQNEQFF. CDR3 DNA: TGTGCCAGCAGCTCCGCTGGCGGGGGGCCCCAGAATGAGCAGTTCTTC.

The chain uses TRBV2 and TRBJ2-7; the match to TRBD1 covers 7 bases. V shed 5 bases and J 5 bases; nucleotides not matched to a gene: 12. The CDR3 is 15 amino acids. From germline, CDR1 is SNHLY and CDR2 FYNNEI. In nucleotides, the CDR3 is TGTGCCAGCAGTTCCCGACAGGGATGGAATGACGAGCAGTACTTC. Residues: CASSSRQGWNDEQYF.

The chain employs TRBV7-9 and TRBJ2-3; TRBD2 aligns across 8 bases. The V gene's germline CDR1 is SEHNR and CDR2 FQNEAQ (reference sequence). V shed 5 bases and J 4 bases; nucleotides not matched to a gene: 11. CDR3 size: 16 residues. For the CDR3, the DNA is TGTGCCAGCAGCCCGCACCCGACTAGCGTCTCAGATACGCAGTATTTT. Translated, it gives CASSPHPTSVSDTQYF.

This clone has ten or more counts. The chain couples TRBV28 to TRBJ1-2; a possible D gene is TRBD1 (5 bases). This CDR3 is built from 12 residues. Trimming removed 6 bases from V and 7 bases from J, with 12 bases in between. Germline CDR1 is MDHEN and CDR2 is SYDVKM. CDR3 sequence reads: CASSLQVGGYTF. The CDR3 DNA sequence: TGTGCCAGCAGCTTACAGGTTGGTGGCTACACCTTC.

V gene TRBV9 combines with J gene TRBJ1-4; the D is unclear. The CDR3 runs 13 residues. CDR1 and CDR2 (germline): SGDLS, YYNGEE. Trimming shortened V by 2 bases and J by 4 bases, and 6 bases separated the two germline ends. Written as DNA, the CDR3 is TGTGCCAGCAGCGTTAGGCTTAATGAAAAACTGTTTTTT. This translates into CASSVRLNEKLFF.

The CDR3 reads CASEKGQGGNQPQHF. In nucleotides, the CDR3 is TGTGCCAGCGAAAAGGGACAGGGAGGCAATCAGCCCCAGCATTTT. The chain couples TRBV2 to TRBJ1-5, with 9 bases lining up with TRBD1. The germline CDR1 and CDR2 sequences are SNHLY and FYNNEI. The CDR3 runs to 15 residues. V shed 8 bases and J 2 bases; nucleotides not matched to a gene: 7. Supplemented by reference TRBV2 and TRBJ1-5, the full variable domain reads EPEVTQTPSHQVTQMGQEVILRCVPISNHLYFYWYRQILGQKVEFLVSFYNNEISEKSEIFDDQFSVERPDGSNFTLKIRSTKLEDSAMYFCASEKGQGGNQPQHFGDGTRLSIL.

The chain has TRBV19 and TRBJ2-7, with a weak D call TRBD1 (6 bases). V lost 4 bases and J 7 bases, leaving 17 bases between the germline ends. The CDR3 has 14 amino acids. The V gene's germline CDR1 is LNHDA and CDR2 SQIVND (reference sequence). CDR3 sequence: CASSSRQVRREQYF. CDR3 bases: TGTGCCAGTAGTAGCCGACAGGTACGGCGGGAGCAGTACTTC.

This chain uses TRBV9 with TRBJ1-1; D is unclear. The CDR3 is made up of 14 amino acids. Per germline, CDR1 SGDLS and CDR2 YYNGEE. Trimming stripped 5 bases from V and 6 bases from J, with 17 bases between. The CDR3: CASRRYPGSSEAFF. The CDR3 DNA reads as TGTGCCAGCAGACGATACCCGGGGAGCTCTGAAGCTTTCTTT.

The chain recombines TRBV20-1 with TRBJ2-1; tentatively, D is TRBD1 or TRBD2 (5 bases each). The CDR3 loop spans 11 amino acids. Looked up from germline, CDR1 is DFQATT and CDR2 is SNEGSKA (reference sequence). The V end lost 3 bases, the J end lost 16 bases, and 16 bases lay between the germline ends. This CDR3 is CSARGDVFRFF. The CDR3 DNA follows: TGCAGTGCTAGGGGGGACGTATTCCGCTTCTTC.